The clone carrying this T cell receptor beta chain was picked up a small number of times. Its specificity is unknown. Germline assignment: CDR1 SGDLS and CDR2 YYNGEE. The CDR3 has 15 amino acids. J gave up 5 bases and V 0 bases, and 5 bases lay outside the gene matches. The data were taken from a study of siplizumab effects on memory and regulatory T cells. Study findings and constraints: The naive T cell population seemed more diverse than memory cells and seemed a major contributor to the alloresponse. Controls showed an average of around 30% Treg-derived mappable alloreactive CD4+ clones, while siplizumab showed under 80%. Siplizumab brought about a significant reduction in alloreactive sequences traceable to unstimulated CD4+ memory cells.

About 10^5 TCR templates were measured in each sample. The protocol was immunoSEQ multiplex PCR, while the TCRdb copy is restricted to in-frame clones and leaves out a portion. The table lists roughly 26,000 clones, approximately 82% of them singletons, with roughly a quarter in the top ten. This rearrangement joins TRBV9 to TRBJ2-1, with 7 bases aligning to TRBD2. The receptor's source is a human donor in good health. Sequenced: memory CD4+ T cells sorted from blood. In DNA, the CDR3 is TGTGCCAGCAGCGTAGTCGCGGGAGTCCACAATGAGCAGTTCTTC. This gives the protein CASSVVAGVHNEQFF.